This TCR beta chain was documented in a study of T-cell memory formation after mild COVID-19 (dated by TCRdb to the early 2020s). A note on the overall study: TCR sequence clusters from the two donors were largely donor specific. Longitudinal TCRalpha and TCRbeta repertoire sequencing tracked T-cell clones expanding and contracting after mild COVID-19 in two donors. The cohort was made up of two young adult volunteers, one female and one male, who were previously healthy.

The sequencer listed for this sample is Illumina NovaSeq 6000. TCRalpha and TCRbeta cDNA libraries were constructed by 5'RACE with constant-segment primers, with sample barcodes and unique molecular identifiers being introduced. RNA was extracted from every sample with Trizol reagent. Amplification of the libraries took two PCR steps, and the second step added a second sample barcode plus Illumina TruSeq adapters. The libraries were sequenced on an Illumina NovaSeq using 2 x 150 bp paired-end reads. The study's processing was this. Demultiplexing of reads and collapsing into UMI-guided consensus sequences were performed with migec v1.2.7. Using mixcr v2.1.11, UMI consensuses were aligned to TRA and TRB V and J templates and then assembled into clonotypes. A clonotype was counted as expanded or contracted only if both edgeR and NoisET called the change significant, with noise models trained on biological replicates. edgeR calls used a false discovery rate-adjusted p below 0.01 and a log2 fold-change threshold of 1. As an exploratory analysis of dynamics, PCA with hierarchical clustering was applied to max-normalized trajectories of the 1000 most abundant clonotypes. Each responding clone was given a CD4 or CD8 phenotype based on the CD4+ and CD8+ repertoires, which had been sequenced separately. TCRdb took the public reads, trimmed them with fastp at Q25, ran MiXCR for clone calling and kept in-frame beta chains. Rows with a matching CDR3 protein are joined into one entry that keeps the most common DNA and genes. TCRdb, rather than the study authors, made the V and J calls. This sample comprises 400,000 to 500,000 distinct CDR3 sequences, approximately 20% of them detected only once. Around 8.4% of the sample belongs to the ten largest clones.

Of note for this clonotype: Its antigen target is currently unknown. Here the CDR3 omits its conserved ending phenylalanine or tryptophan, so a read error is the likely source.

PBMCs were isolated by Ficoll-Paque density gradient centrifugation. Study-level results and caveats: Some responding clones were detected in pre-infection memory, which suggested that pre-existing cross-reactive memory T cells had joined the SARS-CoV-2 response. From day 15 to 85, contracting clones showed balanced CD4/CD8 phenotypes, whereas a second wave of clones that expanded from day 15 to 37 leaned towards CD4+. Contracting CD4+ clones turned up mainly in the CM and EM memory subsets, whereas EMRA was where CD8+ clones were enriched. Only a couple of mild cases were covered by the study, and larger cohorts that include severe cases with pre-infection samples were considered necessary. Whether the second-wave clones peaking on day 37 were SARS-CoV-2 specific was not confirmed.

The length of the CDR3 is 13 amino acids, counting both ends. The retained sequence is limited to the CDR3, 39 bases, with the frame set at the first base. The germline V gene (reference sequence) supplies CDR1 SSHAT and CDR2 FNYEAQ. The rearrangement joined TRBV7-7 to TRBJ2-7; the D gene remains uncertain. This receptor was identified in an adult woman who had mild COVID-19 (a few samples of this study predate the infection). The sample titles of this study are shuffled in the database, so cell type and time point are left out; the donor was told from shared clones. Material: PBMCs or a T cell subset sorted from them (not recorded which). The DNA sequence is as follows: TGTGCTAGCAGCTTAAGCGCAAACTACGAGCAGTACTTA. Translated, it reads CASSLSANYEQYL.